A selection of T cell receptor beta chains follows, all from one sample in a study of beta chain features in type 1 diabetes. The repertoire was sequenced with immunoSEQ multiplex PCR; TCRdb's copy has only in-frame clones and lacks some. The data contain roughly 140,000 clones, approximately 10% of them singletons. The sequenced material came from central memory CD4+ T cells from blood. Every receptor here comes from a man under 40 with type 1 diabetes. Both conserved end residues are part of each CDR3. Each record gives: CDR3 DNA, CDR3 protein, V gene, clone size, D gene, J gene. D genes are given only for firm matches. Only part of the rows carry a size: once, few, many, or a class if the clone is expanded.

DNA: TGTGCCAGCAGCGTAGCGGGGACAGTAGATCAAGAGACCCAGTACTTC
CDR3: CASSVAGTVDQETQYF
V: TRBV9
size: few
D: TRBD1
J: TRBJ2-5

DNA: TGTGCCAGCGGGCCTACCCTCACTGAAGCTTTCTTT
CDR3: CASGPTLTEAFF
V: TRBV27
size: .
D: .
J: TRBJ1-1

DNA: TGTGCCAGCTCACCACGAAGCGGGGCCGGCGGCACAGATACGCAGTATTTT
CDR3: CASSPRSGAGGTDTQYF
V: TRBV18
size: .
D: TRBD2
J: TRBJ2-3

DNA: TGCGCCAGCAGCTCCGGACAAGGGGATGGGGAGACCCAGTACTTC
CDR3: CASSSGQGDGETQYF
V: TRBV5-1
size: few
D: .
J: TRBJ2-5

DNA: TGCAGTGCTAGCCCGGGGGTAGGCTACACCTTC
CDR3: CSASPGVGYTF
V: TRBV20-1
size: few
D: .
J: TRBJ1-2

DNA: TGTGCCAGTAGGGAGAATAGGAACACTGAAGCTTTCTTT
CDR3: CASRENRNTEAFF
V: TRBV19
size: few
D: .
J: TRBJ1-1

DNA: TGTGCCACCAGCCGGGACAGGGGGTCGAACAATGAGCAGTTCTTC
CDR3: CATSRDRGSNNEQFF
V: TRBV15
size: few
D: TRBD1
J: TRBJ2-1

DNA: TGTGCCAGCAGCGTAGTCCCAGCGGGATCCTACGAGCAGTACTTC
CDR3: CASSVVPAGSYEQYF
V: TRBV9
size: .
D: TRBD2
J: TRBJ2-7

DNA: TGCGCCAGCACTAATTCAGGCAATGAGCAGTTCTTC
CDR3: CASTNSGNEQFF
V: TRBV5-1
size: .
D: .
J: TRBJ2-1

DNA: TGCAGCGTTGAATCGCAGGTCTCGGACACTGAAGCTTTCTTT
CDR3: CSVESQVSDTEAFF
V: TRBV29-1
size: .
D: .
J: TRBJ1-1

DNA: TGCGCCAGCAGTTTGACAGGGGGCGCGGGATGGTATGGCTACACCTTC
CDR3: CASSLTGGAGWYGYTF
V: TRBV5-1
size: few
D: TRBD1
J: TRBJ1-2

DNA: TGTGCCAGCAGCTTGGACTCAAATAACTATGGCTACACCTTC
CDR3: CASSLDSNNYGYTF
V: TRBV7-8
size: few
D: .
J: TRBJ1-2

DNA: TGTGCCAGCAGCTCGATCGGACAGTCCCTCTACGAGCAGTACTTC
CDR3: CASSSIGQSLYEQYF
V: TRBV28
size: few
D: .
J: TRBJ2-7

DNA: TGCGCCAGCAGGGAGGGGTTTCGGGAGACTGAAGCTTTCTTT
CDR3: CASREGFRETEAFF
V: TRBV5-1
size: few
D: .
J: TRBJ1-1

DNA: TGTGCCAGTAGTATGTCTTCGACTAGCGGGAGTTTCGGGGAGCTGTTTTTT
CDR3: CASSMSSTSGSFGELFF
V: TRBV19
size: few
D: TRBD2
J: TRBJ2-2